This T cell receptor (beta chain) emerged from a study of shared clonotypes between healthy human individuals. Each sorted subset replicate got 200 ng genomic DNA, roughly 30,000 genomes. Using immunoSEQ multiplex PCR, the repertoire was profiled, and TCRdb retains in-frame clones only, with some absent. There are hundreds of thousands of clones in the sample; roughly 70% occur only once, and around 1.6% lies in the top ten. Note on this clone: Its specificity is not known.

This CDR3 has 15 amino acids. Germline CDR1 and CDR2: MNHEY and SVGAGI. Between the trimmed V and J ends, which lost 10 bases and 3 bases, there was a span of 21 bases. Findings of the study overall: As a rule, naive subsets had a larger estimated richness than memory subsets. Among donors, clonotype sharing was expected to be affected by sequencing depth.

V and J are TRBV6-5 and TRBJ1-2; tentative D call: TRBD1 (5 bases). Sequenced input: memory CD4+ T cells sorted from blood. This sample's subset: CD45RA-negative fraction. This clonotype was sampled from a woman under 40 in good health. This chain's CDR3 is CATLNSGPHYYGYTF. CDR3 nucleotides: TGTGCCACCCTCAATTCAGGGCCGCATTACTATGGCTACACCTTC.